This T cell receptor beta chain emerged from a study of blood T cell repertoires in COVID-19. Study-level background: Whether acute or convalescent, the COVID-19 samples came from the United States, Italy and Spain. From T cells, B-cell-depleted T cells, or PBMCs came the material, which was cDNA or gDNA.

Original handling: Reference gene primer amplification yielded estimated nucleated cell counts. The table came from immunoSEQ multiplex PCR; TCRdb's copy has only in-frame clones and leaves some out. V, J and clone size reflect that table, while D and trimming were determined from the DNA. Here the sample spans some 110,000 clones, around 80% being singletons. Per germline, CDR1 SGHVS and CDR2 FQNEAQ. V was cut by 1 base and J by 2 bases, with 8 bases left in between. CDR3 size: 14 residues. The sample comprised peripheral blood. The rearrangement joins TRBV7-8 to TRBJ1-1; no clear D gene. The TCR was taken from a woman in her 70s with acute or convalescent COVID-19. CDR3 protein: CASSLVAGNTEAFF. The CDR3 DNA sequence: TGTGCCAGCAGCTTAGTTGCAGGTAACACTGAAGCTTTCTTT.